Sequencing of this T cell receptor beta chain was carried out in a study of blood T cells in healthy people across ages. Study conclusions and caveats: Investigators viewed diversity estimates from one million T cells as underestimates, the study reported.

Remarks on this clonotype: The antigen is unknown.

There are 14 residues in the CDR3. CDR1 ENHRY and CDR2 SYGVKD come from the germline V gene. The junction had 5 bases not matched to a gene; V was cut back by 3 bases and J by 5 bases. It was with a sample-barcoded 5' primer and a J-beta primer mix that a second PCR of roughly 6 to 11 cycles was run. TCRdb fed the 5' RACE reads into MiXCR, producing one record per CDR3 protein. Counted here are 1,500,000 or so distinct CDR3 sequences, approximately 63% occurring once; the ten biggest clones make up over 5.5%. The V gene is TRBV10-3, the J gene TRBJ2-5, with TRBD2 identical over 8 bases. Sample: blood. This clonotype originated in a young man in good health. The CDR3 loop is CAISDGGEGETQYF. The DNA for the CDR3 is TGTGCCATCAGTGACGGGGGGGAAGGGGAGACCCAGTACTTC.